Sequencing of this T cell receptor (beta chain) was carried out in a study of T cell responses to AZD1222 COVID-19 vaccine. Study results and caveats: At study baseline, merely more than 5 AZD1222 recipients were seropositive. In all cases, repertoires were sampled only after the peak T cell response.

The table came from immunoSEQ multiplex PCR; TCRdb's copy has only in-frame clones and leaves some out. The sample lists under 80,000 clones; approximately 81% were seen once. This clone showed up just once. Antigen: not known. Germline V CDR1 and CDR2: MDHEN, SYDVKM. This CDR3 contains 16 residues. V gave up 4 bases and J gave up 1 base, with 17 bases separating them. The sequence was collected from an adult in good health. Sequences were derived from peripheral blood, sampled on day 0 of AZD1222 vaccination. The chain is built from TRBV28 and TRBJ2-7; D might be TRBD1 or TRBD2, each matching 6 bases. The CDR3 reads CASSSSGAESSYEQYF. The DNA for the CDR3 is TGTGCCAGCAGTTCCTCGGGGGCAGAGTCGTCCTACGAGCAGTACTTC. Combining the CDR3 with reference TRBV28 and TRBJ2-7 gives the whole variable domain DVKVTQSSRYLVKRTGEKVFLECVQDMDHENMFWYRQDPGLGLRLIYFSYDVKMKEKGDIPEGYSVSREKKERFSLILESASTNQTSMYLCASSSSGAESSYEQYFGPGTRLTVT.